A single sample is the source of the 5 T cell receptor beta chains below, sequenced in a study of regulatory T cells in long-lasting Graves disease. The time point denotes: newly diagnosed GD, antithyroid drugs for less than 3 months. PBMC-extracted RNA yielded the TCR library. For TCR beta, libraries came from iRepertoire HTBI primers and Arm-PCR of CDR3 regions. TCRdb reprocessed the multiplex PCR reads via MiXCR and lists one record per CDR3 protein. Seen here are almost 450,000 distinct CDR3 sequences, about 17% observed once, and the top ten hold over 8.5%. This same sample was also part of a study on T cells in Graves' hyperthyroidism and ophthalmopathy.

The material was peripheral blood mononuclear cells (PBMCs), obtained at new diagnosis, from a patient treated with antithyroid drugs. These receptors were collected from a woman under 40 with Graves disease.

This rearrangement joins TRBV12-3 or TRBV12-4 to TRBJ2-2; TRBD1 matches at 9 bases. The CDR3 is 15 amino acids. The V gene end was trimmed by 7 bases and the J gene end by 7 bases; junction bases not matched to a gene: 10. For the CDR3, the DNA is TGTGCCAGCATTAGACAGGGGGGTGAGAACGGGGAGCTGTTTTTT. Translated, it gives CASIRQGGENGELFF.

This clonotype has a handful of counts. The chain's CDR3 is CASSYSDGYNEQFF. CDR3 sequence (DNA): TGTGCCAGCAGTTACTCGGACGGATACAATGAGCAGTTCTTC. The V call is TRBV6-6, the J call TRBJ2-1; D is undetermined. The CDR3 is 14 residues long. V lost 0 bases and J 4 bases, leaving 7 bases between the germline ends. From germline, CDR1 is MNHNY and CDR2 SVGAGI (reference sequence).

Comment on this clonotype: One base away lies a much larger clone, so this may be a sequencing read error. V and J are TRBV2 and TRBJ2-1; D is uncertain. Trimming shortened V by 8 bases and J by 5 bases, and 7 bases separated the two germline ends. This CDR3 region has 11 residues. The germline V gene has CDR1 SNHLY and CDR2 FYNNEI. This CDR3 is CASGLDNEQFF. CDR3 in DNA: TGTGCCAGCGGATTAGACAATGAGCAGTTCTTC.

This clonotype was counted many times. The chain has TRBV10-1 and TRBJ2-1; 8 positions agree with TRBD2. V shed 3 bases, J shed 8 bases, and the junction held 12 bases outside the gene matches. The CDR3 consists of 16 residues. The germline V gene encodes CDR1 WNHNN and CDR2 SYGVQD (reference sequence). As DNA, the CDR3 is TGCGCCAGCAGTGATGCCGGGAGGGCCCTTGTTTATGAGCAGTTCTTC. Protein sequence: CASSDAGRALVYEQFF.

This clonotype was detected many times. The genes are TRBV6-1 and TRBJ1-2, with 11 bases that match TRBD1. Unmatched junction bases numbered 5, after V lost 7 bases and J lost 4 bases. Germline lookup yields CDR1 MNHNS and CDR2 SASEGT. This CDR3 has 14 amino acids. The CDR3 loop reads CASKDRGRLYGYTF. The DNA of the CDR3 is TGTGCCAGCAAGGACAGGGGGCGACTCTATGGCTACACCTTC.